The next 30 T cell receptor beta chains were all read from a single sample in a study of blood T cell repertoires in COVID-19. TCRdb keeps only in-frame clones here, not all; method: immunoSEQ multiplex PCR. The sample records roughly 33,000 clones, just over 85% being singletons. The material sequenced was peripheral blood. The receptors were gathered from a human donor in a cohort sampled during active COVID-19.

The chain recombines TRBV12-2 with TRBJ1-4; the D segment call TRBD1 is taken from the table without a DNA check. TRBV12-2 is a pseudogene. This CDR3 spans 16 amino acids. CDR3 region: CASRLDWTATNEKLFF. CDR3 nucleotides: TGTGCAAGTCGCTTAGATTGGACAGCAACTAATGAAAAACTGTTTTTT.

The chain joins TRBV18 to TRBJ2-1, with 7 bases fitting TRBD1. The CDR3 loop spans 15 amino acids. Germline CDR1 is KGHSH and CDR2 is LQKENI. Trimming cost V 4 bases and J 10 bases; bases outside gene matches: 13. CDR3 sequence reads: CASSLGSGTVGEQFF. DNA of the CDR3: TGTGCCAGCTCACTAGGATCGGGGACAGTCGGGGAGCAGTTCTTC. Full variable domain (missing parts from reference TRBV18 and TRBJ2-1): NAGVMQNPRHLVRRRGQEARLRCSPMKGHSHVYWYRQLPEEGLKFMVYLQKENIIDESGMPKERFSAEFPKEGPSILRIQQVVRGDSAAYFCASSLGSGTVGEQFFGPGTRLTVL.

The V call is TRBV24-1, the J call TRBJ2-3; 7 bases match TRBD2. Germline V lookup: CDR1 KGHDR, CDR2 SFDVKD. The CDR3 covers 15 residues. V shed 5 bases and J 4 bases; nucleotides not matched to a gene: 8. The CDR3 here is CATSVPGGRADTQYF. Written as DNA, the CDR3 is TGTGCCACCAGTGTCCCGGGAGGAAGGGCAGATACGCAGTATTTT.

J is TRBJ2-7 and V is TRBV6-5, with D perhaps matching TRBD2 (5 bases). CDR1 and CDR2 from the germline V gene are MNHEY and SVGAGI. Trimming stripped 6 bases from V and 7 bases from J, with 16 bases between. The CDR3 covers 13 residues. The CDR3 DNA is TGTGCCAGCAGACAGACCCACCCGGGGGAGCAGTACTTC. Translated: CASRQTHPGEQYF.

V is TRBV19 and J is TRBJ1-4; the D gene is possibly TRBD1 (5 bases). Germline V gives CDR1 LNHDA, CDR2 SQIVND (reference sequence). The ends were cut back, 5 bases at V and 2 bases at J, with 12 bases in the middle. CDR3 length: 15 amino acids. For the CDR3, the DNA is TGTGCCAGTAGTCCCCTGACAGATACTAATGAAAAACTGTTTTTT. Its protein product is CASSPLTDTNEKLFF.

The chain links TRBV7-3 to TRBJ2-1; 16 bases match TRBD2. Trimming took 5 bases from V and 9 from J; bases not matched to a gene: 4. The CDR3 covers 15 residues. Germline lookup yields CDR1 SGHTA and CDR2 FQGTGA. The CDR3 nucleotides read TGTGCCAGCAGCCGGGGACTAGCGGGAGGGGGTGAGCAGTTCTTC. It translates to CASSRGLAGGGEQFF.

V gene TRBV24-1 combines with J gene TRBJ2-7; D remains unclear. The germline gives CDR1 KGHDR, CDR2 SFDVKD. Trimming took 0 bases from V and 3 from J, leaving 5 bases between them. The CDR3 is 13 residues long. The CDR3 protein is CATSDLNSYEQYF. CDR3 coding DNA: TGTGCCACCAGTGATTTGAACAGCTACGAGCAGTACTTC.

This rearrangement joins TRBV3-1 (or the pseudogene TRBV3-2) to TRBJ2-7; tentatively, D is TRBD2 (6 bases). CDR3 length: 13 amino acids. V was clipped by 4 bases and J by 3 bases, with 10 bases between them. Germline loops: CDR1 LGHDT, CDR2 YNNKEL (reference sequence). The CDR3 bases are TGTGCCAGCAGCCGACTAGGCCTCTACGAGCAGTACTTC. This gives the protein CASSRLGLYEQYF.

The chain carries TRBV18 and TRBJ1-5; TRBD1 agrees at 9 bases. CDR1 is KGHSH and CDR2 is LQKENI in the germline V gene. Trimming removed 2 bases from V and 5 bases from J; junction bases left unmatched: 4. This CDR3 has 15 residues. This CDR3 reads CASSPGGQGDQPQHF. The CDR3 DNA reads TGTGCCAGCTCACCAGGGGGACAGGGAGATCAGCCCCAGCATTTT.

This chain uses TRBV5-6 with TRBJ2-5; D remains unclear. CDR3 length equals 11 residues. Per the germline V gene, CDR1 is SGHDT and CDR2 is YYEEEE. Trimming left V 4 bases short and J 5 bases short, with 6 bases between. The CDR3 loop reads CASSRSETQYF. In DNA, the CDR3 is TGTGCCAGCAGCCGTTCTGAGACCCAGTACTTC. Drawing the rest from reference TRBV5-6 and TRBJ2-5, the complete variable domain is DAGVTQSPTHLIKTRGQQVTLRCSPKSGHDTVSWYQQALGQGPQFIFQYYEEEERQRGNFPDRFSGHQFPNYSSELNVNALLLGDSALYLCASSRSETQYFGPGTRLLVL.

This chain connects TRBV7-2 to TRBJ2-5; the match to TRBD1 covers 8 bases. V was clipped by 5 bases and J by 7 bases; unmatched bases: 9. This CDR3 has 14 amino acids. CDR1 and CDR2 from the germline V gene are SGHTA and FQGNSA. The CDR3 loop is CASSKGQAEGTQYF. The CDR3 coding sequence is TGTGCCAGCAGCAAGGGACAGGCGGAGGGGACCCAGTACTTC.

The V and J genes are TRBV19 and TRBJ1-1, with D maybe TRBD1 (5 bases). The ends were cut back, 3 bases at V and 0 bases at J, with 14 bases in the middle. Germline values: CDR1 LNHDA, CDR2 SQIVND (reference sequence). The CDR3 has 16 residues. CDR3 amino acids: CASSMSGVFMNTEAFF. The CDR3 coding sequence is TGTGCCAGTAGTATGTCGGGGGTGTTCATGAACACTGAAGCTTTCTTT. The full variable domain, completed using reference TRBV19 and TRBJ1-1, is DGGITQSPKYLFRKEGQNVTLSCEQNLNHDAMYWYRQDPGQGLRLIYYSQIVNDFQKGDIAEGYSVSREKKESFPLTVTSAQKNPTAFYLCASSMSGVFMNTEAFFGQGTRLTVV.

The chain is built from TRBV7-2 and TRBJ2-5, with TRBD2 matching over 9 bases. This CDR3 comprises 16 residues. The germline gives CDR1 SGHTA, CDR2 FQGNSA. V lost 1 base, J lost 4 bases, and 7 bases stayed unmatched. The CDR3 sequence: CASSLGGSGSGETQYF. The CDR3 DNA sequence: TGTGCCAGCAGCTTAGGTGGTAGCGGGAGCGGAGAGACCCAGTACTTC.

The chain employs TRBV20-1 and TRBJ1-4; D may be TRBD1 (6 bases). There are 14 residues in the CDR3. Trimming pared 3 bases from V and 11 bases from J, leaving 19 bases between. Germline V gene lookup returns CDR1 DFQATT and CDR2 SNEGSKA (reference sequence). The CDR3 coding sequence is TGCAGTGCTAGTTCGGGACAAGTGATGGGTAAACTGTTTTTT. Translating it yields CSASSGQVMGKLFF.

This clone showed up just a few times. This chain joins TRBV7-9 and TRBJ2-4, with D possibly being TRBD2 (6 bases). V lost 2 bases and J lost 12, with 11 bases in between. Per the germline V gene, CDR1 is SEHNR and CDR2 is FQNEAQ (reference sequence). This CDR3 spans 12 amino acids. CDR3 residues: CASSLSTGGQYF. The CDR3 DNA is TGTGCCAGCAGCTTATCCACCGGGGGTCAGTACTTC.

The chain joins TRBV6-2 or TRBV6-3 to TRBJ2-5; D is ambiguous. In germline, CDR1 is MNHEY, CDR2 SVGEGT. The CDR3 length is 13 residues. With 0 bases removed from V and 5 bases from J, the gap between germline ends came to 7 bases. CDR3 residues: CASSYSRLETQYF. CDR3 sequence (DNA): TGTGCCAGCAGTTACTCGAGATTGGAGACCCAGTACTTC.

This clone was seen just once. CDR3 sequence: CSVEAGEYEQYF. DNA of the CDR3: TGCAGCGTTGAGGCGGGAGAGTACGAGCAGTACTTC. The chain joins TRBV29-1 to TRBJ2-7, with TRBD2 matching 7 bases. The CDR3 contains 12 residues. V trimming: 3 bases; J trimming: 4 bases; junction bases outside the gene matches: 3. Germline CDR1 reads SQVTM; CDR2 reads ANQGSEA.

This CDR3 is CASSFAGVDNEKLFF. CDR3 DNA sequence: TGCGCCAGCAGCTTCGCGGGGGTGGATAATGAAAAACTGTTTTTT. This sequence joins TRBV5-1 and TRBJ1-4; tentatively, D is TRBD1 (5 bases). The CDR3 consists of 15 residues. Germline V gene data show CDR1 as SGHRS and CDR2 as YFSETQ. The ends were cut back, 2 bases at V and 4 bases at J, with 12 bases in the middle.

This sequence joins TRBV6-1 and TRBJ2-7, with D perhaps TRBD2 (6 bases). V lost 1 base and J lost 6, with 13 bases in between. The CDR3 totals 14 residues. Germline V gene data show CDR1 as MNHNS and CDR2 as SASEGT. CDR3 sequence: CASSEVLLGGEQYF. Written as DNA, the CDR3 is TGTGCCAGCAGTGAAGTTTTATTGGGGGGCGAGCAGTACTTC.

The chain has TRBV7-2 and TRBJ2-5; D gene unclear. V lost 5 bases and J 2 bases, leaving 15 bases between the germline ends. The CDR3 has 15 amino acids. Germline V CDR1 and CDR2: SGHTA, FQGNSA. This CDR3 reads CASSPRLASQETQYF. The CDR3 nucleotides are TGTGCCAGCAGCCCCCGATTAGCTTCACAAGAGACCCAGTACTTC.

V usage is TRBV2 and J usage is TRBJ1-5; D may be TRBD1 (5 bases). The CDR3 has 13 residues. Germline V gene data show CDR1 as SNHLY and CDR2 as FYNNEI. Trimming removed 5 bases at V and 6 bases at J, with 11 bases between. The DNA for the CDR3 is TGTGCCAGCAGTCCAGGGTACCCTCAGCCCCAGCATTTT. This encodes CASSPGYPQPQHF.

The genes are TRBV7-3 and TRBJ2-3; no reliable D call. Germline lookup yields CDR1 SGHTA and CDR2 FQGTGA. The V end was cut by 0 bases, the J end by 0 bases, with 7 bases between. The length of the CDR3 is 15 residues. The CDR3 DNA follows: TGTGCCAGCAGCTTAACGGCCAGGAGCACAGATACGCAGTATTTT. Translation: CASSLTARSTDTQYF.

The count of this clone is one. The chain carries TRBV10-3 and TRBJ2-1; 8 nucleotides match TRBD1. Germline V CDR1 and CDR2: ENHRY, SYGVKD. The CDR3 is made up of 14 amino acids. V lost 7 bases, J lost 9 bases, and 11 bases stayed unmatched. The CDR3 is CAIMSGQDTSEQFF. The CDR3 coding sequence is TGTGCCATCATGTCGGGACAGGATACTAGTGAGCAGTTCTTC.

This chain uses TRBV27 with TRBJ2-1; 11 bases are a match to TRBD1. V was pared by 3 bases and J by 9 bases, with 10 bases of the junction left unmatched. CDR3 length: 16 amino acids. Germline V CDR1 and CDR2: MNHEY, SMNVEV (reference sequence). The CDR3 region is CASSFSPGQGVREQFF. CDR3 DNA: TGTGCCAGCAGTTTCTCTCCGGGACAGGGGGTTCGTGAGCAGTTCTTC.

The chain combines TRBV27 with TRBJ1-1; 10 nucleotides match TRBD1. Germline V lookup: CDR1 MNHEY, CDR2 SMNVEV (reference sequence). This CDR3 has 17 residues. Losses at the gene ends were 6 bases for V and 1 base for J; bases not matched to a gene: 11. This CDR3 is CASSFRTGGTRNTEAFF. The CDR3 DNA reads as TGTGCCAGCAGCTTCCGGACAGGGGGAACGAGGAACACTGAAGCTTTCTTT.

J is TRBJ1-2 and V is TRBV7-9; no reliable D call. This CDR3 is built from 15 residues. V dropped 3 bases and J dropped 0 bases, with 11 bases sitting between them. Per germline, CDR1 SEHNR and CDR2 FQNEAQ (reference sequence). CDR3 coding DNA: TGTGCCAGCAGCTTCGGAGGGCACACTAACTATGGCTACACCTTC. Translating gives CASSFGGHTNYGYTF.

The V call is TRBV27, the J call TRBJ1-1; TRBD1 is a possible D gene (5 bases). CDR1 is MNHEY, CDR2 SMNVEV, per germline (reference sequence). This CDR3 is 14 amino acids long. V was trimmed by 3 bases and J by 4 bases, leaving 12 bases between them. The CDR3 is CASSFGGTGTEAFF. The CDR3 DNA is TGTGCCAGCAGTTTTGGGGGGACGGGCACTGAAGCTTTCTTT.

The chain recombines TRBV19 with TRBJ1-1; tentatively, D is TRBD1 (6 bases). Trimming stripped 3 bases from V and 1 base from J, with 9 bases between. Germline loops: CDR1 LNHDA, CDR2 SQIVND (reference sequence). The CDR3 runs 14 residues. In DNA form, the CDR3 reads TGTGCCAGTAGTATCGACAGGAAGAACACTGAAGCTTTCTTT. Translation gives CASSIDRKNTEAFF.

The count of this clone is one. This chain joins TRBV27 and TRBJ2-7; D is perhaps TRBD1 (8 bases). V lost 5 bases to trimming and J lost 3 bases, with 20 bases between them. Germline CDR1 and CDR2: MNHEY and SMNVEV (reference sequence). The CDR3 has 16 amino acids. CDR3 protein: CASSRTGRANGYEQYF. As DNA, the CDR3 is TGTGCCAGCAGTCGGACAGGGAGGGCCAATGGCTACGAGCAGTACTTC.

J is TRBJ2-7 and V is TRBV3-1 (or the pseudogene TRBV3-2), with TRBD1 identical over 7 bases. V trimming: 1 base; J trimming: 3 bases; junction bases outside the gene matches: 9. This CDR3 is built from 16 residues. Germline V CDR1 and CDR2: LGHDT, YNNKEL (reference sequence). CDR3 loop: CASSQALGQVIYEQYF. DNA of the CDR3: TGTGCCAGCAGCCAAGCCCTCGGACAGGTAATCTACGAGCAGTACTTC.